Below, 17 T cell receptor beta chains from the same sample are listed, as sequenced in a study of blood T cell repertoires in COVID-19. TCRdb keeps only in-frame clones here, not all; method: immunoSEQ multiplex PCR. Here the sample spans 300,000 to 350,000 clones, roughly nine tenths being singletons. Sequences were obtained from peripheral blood. These receptors all come from a woman aged 55-69 years with COVID-19, enrolled during active disease.

The V call is TRBV7-3, the J call TRBJ2-1, with a possible D match to TRBD2 (5 bases). The V gene's germline CDR1 is SGHTA and CDR2 FQGTGA. The CDR3 has 16 residues. V was pared by 5 bases and J by 13 bases, with 27 bases between. The chain's CDR3 is CASSQNGPGVAQNQFF. For the CDR3, the DNA is TGTGCCAGCAGCCAAAACGGGCCCGGGGTCGCCCAAAATCAGTTCTTC.

The chain employs TRBV27 and TRBJ1-6, with 7 bases lining up with TRBD1. V gave up 5 bases and J gave up 7 bases; unmatched junction bases: 5. CDR1 and CDR2 from the germline V gene are MNHEY and SMNVEV (reference sequence). This CDR3 has 14 amino acids. CDR3 sequence reads: CASSADRVNSPLHF. Written as DNA, the CDR3 is TGTGCCAGCAGTGCCGACAGGGTGAATTCACCCCTCCACTTT.

The rearrangement links TRBV30 to TRBJ1-5, with 11 bases fitting TRBD1. This CDR3 has 17 residues. Germline CDR1 is GTSNPN and CDR2 is SVGIG (reference sequence). The junction had 7 bases not matched to a gene; V was cut back by 0 bases and J by 3 bases. CDR3 loop: CAWSVTRTGGFNQPQHF. CDR3 sequence (DNA): TGTGCCTGGAGTGTCACCAGGACAGGGGGCTTCAATCAGCCCCAGCATTTT.

Notes on this clone: This CDR3 is also generated by other DNA sequences in the sample. J is TRBJ1-2 and V is TRBV12-3 or TRBV12-4; D possibly corresponds to TRBD1 (5 bases). This CDR3 is 12 amino acids long. With 2 bases removed from V and 8 bases from J, the gap between germline ends came to 9 bases. CDR3 sequence (DNA): TGTGCCAGCAGTTTACAGGGTCGCGGCTACACCTTC. This encodes CASSLQGRGYTF.

V usage is TRBV9 and J usage is TRBJ1-3, with D possibly TRBD1 on 5 matching bases. V shed 4 bases and J shed 1 base, with 21 bases lying between them. Per the germline V gene, CDR1 is SGDLS and CDR2 is YYNGEE. This CDR3 has 18 residues. The CDR3 nucleotides are TGTGCCAGCAGCCGTTCTGGGGGGGTTGATGCTTCTGGAAACACCATATATTTT. Translated: CASSRSGGVDASGNTIYF.

This clone was found once. The J gene is TRBJ1-4, the V gene TRBV28; no clear D gene. The CDR3 spans 16 residues. Trimming shortened V by 5 bases and J by 6 bases, and 19 bases separated the two germline ends. Per germline, CDR1 MDHEN and CDR2 SYDVKM. The CDR3, as DNA: TGTGCCAGCAGTGGACTCCGGACGCAGGATTATGAAAAACTGTTTTTT. This codes for CASSGLRTQDYEKLFF. The full variable domain, in which reference TRBV28 and TRBJ1-4 provide the parts outside the CDR3, is DVKVTQSSRYLVKRTGEKVFLECVQDMDHENMFWYRQDPGLGLRLIYFSYDVKMKEKGDIPEGYSVSREKKERFSLILESASTNQTSMYLCASSGLRTQDYEKLFFGSGTQLSVL.

The rearrangement uses TRBV19 and TRBJ2-3, with 8 bases aligning to TRBD2. V shed 6 bases and J 0 bases; nucleotides not matched to a gene: 2. The CDR3 extends over 14 amino acids. Germline lookup yields CDR1 LNHDA and CDR2 SQIVND (reference sequence). DNA of the CDR3: TGTGCCAGTAGCCCTAGCGGGAGCACAGATACGCAGTATTTT. Its protein product is CASSPSGSTDTQYF.

J is TRBJ2-1 and V is TRBV5-4; 10 nucleotides align to TRBD2. CDR3 length: 16 amino acids. V dropped 4 bases and J dropped 7; count of bases not matched to a gene: 11. Germline V CDR1 and CDR2: SGHNT, YYREEE (reference sequence). The CDR3 bases are TGTGCCAGCAGCAGAACTAGCGGGGTCGCGGGAAATGAGCAGTTCTTC. This codes for CASSRTSGVAGNEQFF. Supplemented by reference TRBV5-4 and TRBJ2-1, the full variable domain reads ETGVTQSPTHLIKTRGQQVTLRCSSQSGHNTVSWYQQALGQGPQFIFQYYREEENGRGNFPPRFSGLQFPNYSSELNVNALELDDSALYLCASSRTSGVAGNEQFFGPGTRLTVL.

J is TRBJ1-1 and V is TRBV6-5; weak D call: TRBD1 (5 bases). The ends were cut back, 7 bases at V and 1 base at J, with 10 bases in the middle. The CDR3 covers 13 residues. From germline, CDR1 is MNHEY and CDR2 SVGAGI. CDR3 nucleotides: TGTGCCAGCACGCGTCAGGGGAACACTGAAGCTTTCTTT. Translated, it gives CASTRQGNTEAFF.

The CDR3 DNA is TGCGCCAGCAGCTTGGAGTTAACCCGAGGGGAAGCTTTCTTT. Residues: CASSLELTRGEAFF. The chain recombines TRBV5-1 with TRBJ1-1; D is uncertain. Germline V gives CDR1 SGHRS, CDR2 YFSETQ. The V gene lost 0 bases and the J gene lost 8 bases, with 14 bases spanning the gap. CDR3 size: 14 residues. Combining the CDR3 with reference TRBV5-1 and TRBJ1-1 gives the whole variable domain KAGVTQTPRYLIKTRGQQVTLSCSPISGHRSVSWYQQTPGQGLQFLFEYFSETQRNKGNFPGRFSGRQFSNSRSEMNVSTLELGDSALYLCASSLELTRGEAFFGQGTRLTVV.

Regarding this clone: In the same sample, other DNA sequences code for this CDR3. The V call is TRBV9, the J call TRBJ2-1; TRBD1 matches at 8 bases. Germline values: CDR1 SGDLS, CDR2 YYNGEE. This CDR3 region has 15 residues. With 3 bases clipped from V and 4 bases from J, the junction kept 6 bases outside the gene matches. The chain's CDR3 is CASSATGVSYNEQFF. As DNA, the CDR3 is TGTGCCAGCAGCGCGACAGGGGTGTCATACAATGAGCAGTTCTTC.

This chain uses TRBV27 with TRBJ1-6; tentatively, D is TRBD1 (6 bases). V lost 4 bases and J lost 4, with 17 bases in between. This CDR3 is built from 17 residues. Per the germline V gene, CDR1 is MNHEY and CDR2 is SMNVEV (reference sequence). The chain's CDR3 is CASSSPSGALYNSPLHF. DNA for the CDR3: TGTGCCAGCAGTTCCCCGTCAGGGGCCCTTTATAATTCACCCCTCCACTTT.

J is TRBJ1-3 and V is TRBV7-3, with D possibly being TRBD1 (6 bases). The CDR3 sequence is 23 residues long. Trimming removed 0 bases from V and 0 bases from J, with 30 bases in between. Germline V gene data show CDR1 as SGHTA and CDR2 as FQGTGA. The DNA for the CDR3 is TGTGCCAGCAGCTTAACATTCTCTAAAACAAGACAGGTCTTAAGTAACTCTGGAAACACCATATATTTT. This sequence encodes CASSLTFSKTRQVLSNSGNTIYF.

This clone was counted once. As DNA, the CDR3 is TGTGCCAGTAGTAAAGGGGCTAGGAATCAGCCCCAGCATTTT. As protein: CASSKGARNQPQHF. The chain uses TRBV19 and TRBJ1-5; tentative D call: TRBD1 (5 bases). The CDR3 covers 14 residues. Per germline, CDR1 LNHDA and CDR2 SQIVND (reference sequence). V was cut by 4 bases and J by 4 bases, with 11 bases left in between.

V and J are TRBV5-8 and TRBJ2-5, with 7 bases identical to TRBD2. The CDR3 extends over 15 amino acids. V lost 3 bases and J lost 5; bases outside the gene matches: 10. Germline assignment: CDR1 SGHTS and CDR2 YDEGEE. CDR3 sequence (DNA): TGTGCCAGCAGCTGGGGGGGACGGCAGTGGGAGACCCAGTACTTC. This gives the protein CASSWGGRQWETQYF.

J is TRBJ1-5 and V is TRBV10-3; D is possibly TRBD1 (5 bases). Between the trimmed V and J ends, which lost 11 bases and 8 bases, there was a span of 22 bases. This CDR3 region has 14 residues. Germline V gene lookup returns CDR1 ENHRY and CDR2 SYGVKD. CDR3 in DNA: TGTGCCGCCCACTCCGGGACTTCAAGAGAGCCCCAGCATTTT. Translated, it gives CAAHSGTSREPQHF.

The V gene is TRBV5-1, the J gene TRBJ1-5; D is possibly TRBD1 (5 bases). The V end lost 7 bases, the J end lost 1 base, and 24 bases lay between the germline ends. Germline V CDR1 and CDR2: SGHRS, YFSETQ. The length of the CDR3 is 18 residues. CDR3 protein: CASRSTKRQLSSNQPQHF. CDR3 nucleotide sequence: TGCGCCAGCCGCAGTACTAAGAGACAGCTGTCAAGCAATCAGCCCCAGCATTTT.